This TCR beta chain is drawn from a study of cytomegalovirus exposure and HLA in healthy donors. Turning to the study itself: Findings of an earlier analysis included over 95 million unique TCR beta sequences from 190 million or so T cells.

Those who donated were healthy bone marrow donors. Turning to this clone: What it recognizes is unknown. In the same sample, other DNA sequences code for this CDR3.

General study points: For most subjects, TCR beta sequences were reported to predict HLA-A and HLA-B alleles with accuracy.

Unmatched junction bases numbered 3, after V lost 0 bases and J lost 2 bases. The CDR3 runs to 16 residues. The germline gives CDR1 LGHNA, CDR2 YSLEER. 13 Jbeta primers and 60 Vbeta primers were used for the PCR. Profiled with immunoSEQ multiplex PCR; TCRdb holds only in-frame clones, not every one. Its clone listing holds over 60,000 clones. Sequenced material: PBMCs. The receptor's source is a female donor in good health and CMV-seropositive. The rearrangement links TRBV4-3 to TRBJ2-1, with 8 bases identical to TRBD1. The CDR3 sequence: CASSQDQGATYNEQFF. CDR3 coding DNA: TGCGCCAGCAGCCAAGATCAGGGGGCAACCTACAATGAGCAGTTCTTC.